This T cell receptor beta chain was sequenced for a study of blood T cell repertoires in COVID-19. In the study overall: From T cells, B-cell-depleted T cells, or PBMCs came the material, which was cDNA or gDNA.

Some clones are missing from TCRdb's copy, which holds only in-frame ones; the method was immunoSEQ multiplex PCR. The sample lists about 130,000 clones, approximately 80% seen once, with around 11% in the top ten. V was trimmed by 0 bases and J by 5 bases, leaving 14 bases between them. CDR1 and CDR2 from the germline V gene are LGHNA and YNFKEQ. The CDR3 spans 16 residues. Sequenced: peripheral blood. The chain links TRBV4-2 to TRBJ1-5; D remains unclear. The source of this sequence is a man aged 55-75 years with acute or convalescent COVID-19. The CDR3 bases are TGTGCCAGCAGCCAAGATATCAGGACCGGGGATCAGCCCCAGCATTTT. This gives the protein CASSQDIRTGDQPQHF.